These 5 T cell receptor beta chains came from one sample sequenced in a study of blood T cell repertoires in COVID-19. Measured with immunoSEQ multiplex PCR; TCRdb has only the in-frame clones, and not every one. The data hold 370,000 or so clones, with roughly four fifths observed a single time. The sequenced sample consisted of peripheral blood. Source of these receptors: a human donor with acute or convalescent COVID-19. The donor label of this sample is uncertain.

V is TRBV7-6 and J is TRBJ2-2; D may be TRBD2 (5 bases). The CDR3 covers 15 residues. Germline V lookup: CDR1 SGHVS, CDR2 FNYEAQ. The ends were cut back, 5 bases at V and 4 bases at J, with 14 bases in the middle. Written as DNA, the CDR3 is TGTGCCAGCAGCAGAGCACTGGCGGGCACCGGGGAGCTGTTTTTT. Its protein is CASSRALAGTGELFF.

This clone has just a few counts. The rearrangement joins TRBV27 to TRBJ1-4; D gene ambiguous. This CDR3 is 12 amino acids long. V was cut by 4 bases and J by 8 bases, with 8 bases left in between. From germline, CDR1 is MNHEY and CDR2 SMNVEV (reference sequence). DNA for the CDR3: TGTGCCAGCAGTTATCGAGGCGAAAAACTGTTTTTT. Protein product: CASSYRGEKLFF.

The chain couples TRBV5-1 to TRBJ1-2; 8 bases fit TRBD1. The junction had 6 bases not matched to a gene; V was cut back by 0 bases and J by 8 bases. From germline, CDR1 is SGHRS and CDR2 YFSETQ. The CDR3 has 14 amino acids. DNA of the CDR3: TGCGCCAGCAGCTTGGCCGGGACAGGTTGGGGCTACACCTTC. Translated, it gives CASSLAGTGWGYTF.

This sequence joins TRBV10-3 and TRBJ2-5, with D perhaps matching TRBD2 (7 bases). The CDR3 is 16 amino acids. Germline CDR1 and CDR2: ENHRY and SYGVKD. V lost 3 bases and J 7 bases, leaving 21 bases between the germline ends. The CDR3 spells CAISEEGGNYRMTQYF. Here the CDR3 DNA reads TGTGCCATCAGTGAAGAGGGGGGGAATTATCGGATGACCCAGTACTTC.

The rearrangement uses TRBV5-4 and TRBJ1-1; TRBD1 might be the D (6 bases). V shed 4 bases and J shed 2 bases, with 15 bases lying between them. The germline V gene has CDR1 SGHNT and CDR2 YYREEE (reference sequence). The CDR3 spans 15 residues. The CDR3 DNA reads TGTGCCAGCAGCAGGGGGACAATAGCTAACACTGAAGCTTTCTTT. This encodes CASSRGTIANTEAFF. The whole variable domain, remainder taken from reference TRBV5-4 and TRBJ1-1, is ETGVTQSPTHLIKTRGQQVTLRCSSQSGHNTVSWYQQALGQGPQFIFQYYREEENGRGNFPPRFSGLQFPNYSSELNVNALELDDSALYLCASSRGTIANTEAFFGQGTRLTVV.